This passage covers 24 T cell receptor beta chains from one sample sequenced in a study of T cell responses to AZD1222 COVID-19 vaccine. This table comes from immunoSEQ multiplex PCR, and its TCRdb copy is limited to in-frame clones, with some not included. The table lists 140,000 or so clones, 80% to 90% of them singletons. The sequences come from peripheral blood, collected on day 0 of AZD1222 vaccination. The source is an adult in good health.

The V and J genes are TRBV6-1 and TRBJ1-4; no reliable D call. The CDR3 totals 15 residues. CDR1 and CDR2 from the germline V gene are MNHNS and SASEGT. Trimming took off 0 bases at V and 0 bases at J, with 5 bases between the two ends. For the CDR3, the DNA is TGTGCCAGCAGTGAAGCCAAGGCAACTAATGAAAAACTGTTTTTT. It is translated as CASSEAKATNEKLFF.

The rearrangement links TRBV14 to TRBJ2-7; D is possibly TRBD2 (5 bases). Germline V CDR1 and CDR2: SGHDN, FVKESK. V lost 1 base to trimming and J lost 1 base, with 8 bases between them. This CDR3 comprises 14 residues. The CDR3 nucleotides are TGTGCCAGCAGCCAAGGGAGGCTTTCCTACGAGCAGTACTTC. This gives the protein CASSQGRLSYEQYF.

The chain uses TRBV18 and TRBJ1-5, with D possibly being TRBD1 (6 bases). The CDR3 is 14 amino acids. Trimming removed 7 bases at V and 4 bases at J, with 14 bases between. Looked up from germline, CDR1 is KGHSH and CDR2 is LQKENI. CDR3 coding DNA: TGTGCCAGCTGCGAAGGGGGGGCGAATCAGCCCCAGCATTTT. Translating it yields CASCEGGANQPQHF.

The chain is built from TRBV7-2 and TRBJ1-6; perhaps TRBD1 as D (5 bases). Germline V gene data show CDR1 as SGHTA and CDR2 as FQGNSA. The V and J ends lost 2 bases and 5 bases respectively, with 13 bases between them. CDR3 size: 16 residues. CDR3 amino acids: CASSLRYLGDNSPLHF. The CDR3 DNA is TGTGCCAGCAGCTTAAGATACCTAGGGGATAATTCACCCCTCCACTTT.

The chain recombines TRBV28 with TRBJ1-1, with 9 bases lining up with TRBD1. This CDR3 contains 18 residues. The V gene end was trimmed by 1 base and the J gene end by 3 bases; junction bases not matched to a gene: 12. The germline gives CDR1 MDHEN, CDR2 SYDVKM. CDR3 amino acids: CASSLLLGGTGRDTEAFF. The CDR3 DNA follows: TGTGCCAGCAGTTTATTATTGGGGGGGACAGGGAGGGACACTGAAGCTTTCTTT.

The CDR3 DNA sequence: TGTGCCAGCAGTTACTCCGCACGGAACACTGAAGCTTTCTTT. It is translated as CASSYSARNTEAFF. This chain joins TRBV6-5 and TRBJ1-1; unclear D gene. Germline CDR1 reads MNHEY; CDR2 reads SVGAGI. There are 14 residues in the CDR3. V lost 0 bases and J 1 base, leaving 6 bases between the germline ends.

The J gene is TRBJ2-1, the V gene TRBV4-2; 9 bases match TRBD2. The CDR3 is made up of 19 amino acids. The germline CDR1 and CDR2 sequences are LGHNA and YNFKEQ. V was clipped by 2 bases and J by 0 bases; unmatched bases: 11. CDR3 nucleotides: TGTGCCAGCAGCCAACTAATAGGGGCGGGGGGGAGCTCCTACAATGAGCAGTTCTTC. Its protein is CASSQLIGAGGSSYNEQFF.

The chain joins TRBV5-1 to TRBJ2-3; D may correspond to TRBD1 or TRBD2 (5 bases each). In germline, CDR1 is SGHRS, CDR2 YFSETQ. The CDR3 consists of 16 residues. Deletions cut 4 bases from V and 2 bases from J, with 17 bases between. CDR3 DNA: TGCGCCAGCAGCGTGGGGGACGGATGGCACACAGATACGCAGTATTTT. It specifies CASSVGDGWHTDTQYF.

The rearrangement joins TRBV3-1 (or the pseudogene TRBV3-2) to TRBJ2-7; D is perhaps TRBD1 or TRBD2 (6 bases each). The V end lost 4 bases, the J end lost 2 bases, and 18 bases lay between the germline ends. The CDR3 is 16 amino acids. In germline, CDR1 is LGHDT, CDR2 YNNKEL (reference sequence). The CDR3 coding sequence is TGTGCCAGCAGCCCACAAGGGGGGACAAGTACCTACGAGCAGTACTTC. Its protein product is CASSPQGGTSTYEQYF.

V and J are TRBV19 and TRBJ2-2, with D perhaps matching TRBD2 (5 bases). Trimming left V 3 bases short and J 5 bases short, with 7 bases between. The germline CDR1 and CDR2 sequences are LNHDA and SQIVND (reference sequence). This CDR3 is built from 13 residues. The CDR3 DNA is TGTGCCAGTAGTATTGGCGGGACCGGGGAGCTGTTTTTT. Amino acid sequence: CASSIGGTGELFF.

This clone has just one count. The CDR3 DNA is TGTGCCAGCAGTCACCTATACACCGGGACTAGCGGGAGCTACGAGCAGTACTTC. This translates into CASSHLYTGTSGSYEQYF. The chain carries TRBV6-6 and TRBJ2-7, with 14 bases aligning to TRBD2. CDR3 size: 18 residues. With 5 bases clipped from V and 3 bases from J, the junction kept 12 bases outside the gene matches. Germline V gene data show CDR1 as MNHNY and CDR2 as SVGAGI (reference sequence).

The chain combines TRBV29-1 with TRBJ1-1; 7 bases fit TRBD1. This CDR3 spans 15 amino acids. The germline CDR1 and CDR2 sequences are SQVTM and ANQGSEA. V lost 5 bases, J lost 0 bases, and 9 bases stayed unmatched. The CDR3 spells CSVRQGGRMNTEAFF. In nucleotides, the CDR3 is TGCAGCGTTCGACAGGGAGGTAGAATGAACACTGAAGCTTTCTTT.

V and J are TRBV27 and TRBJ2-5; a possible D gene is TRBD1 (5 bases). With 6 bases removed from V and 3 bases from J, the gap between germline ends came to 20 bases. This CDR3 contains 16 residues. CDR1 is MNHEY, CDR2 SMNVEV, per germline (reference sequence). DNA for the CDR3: TGTGCCAGCAGCCCCCTTTCCGAAGACAGAAAAGAGACCCAGTACTTC. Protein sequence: CASSPLSEDRKETQYF.

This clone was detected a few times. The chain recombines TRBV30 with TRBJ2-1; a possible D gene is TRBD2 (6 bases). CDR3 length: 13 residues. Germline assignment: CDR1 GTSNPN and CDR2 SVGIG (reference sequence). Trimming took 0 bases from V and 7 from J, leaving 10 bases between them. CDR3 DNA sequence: TGTGCCTGGAGTGTTTTGCGGGAAAATGAGCAGTTCTTC. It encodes CAWSVLRENEQFF.

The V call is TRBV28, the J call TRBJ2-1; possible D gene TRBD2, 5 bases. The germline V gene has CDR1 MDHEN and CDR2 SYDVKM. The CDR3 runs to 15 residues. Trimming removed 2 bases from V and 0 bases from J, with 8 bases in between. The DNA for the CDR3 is TGTGCCAGCAGTTTACTAGGGAGCTCCTACAATGAGCAGTTCTTC. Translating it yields CASSLLGSSYNEQFF.

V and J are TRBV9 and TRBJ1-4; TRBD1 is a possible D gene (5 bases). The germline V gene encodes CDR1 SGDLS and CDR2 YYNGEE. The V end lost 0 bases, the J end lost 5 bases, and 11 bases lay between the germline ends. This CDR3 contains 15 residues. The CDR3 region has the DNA TGTGCCAGCAGCGTAGCTGTAGGGGAGAATGAAAAACTGTTTTTT. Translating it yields CASSVAVGENEKLFF.

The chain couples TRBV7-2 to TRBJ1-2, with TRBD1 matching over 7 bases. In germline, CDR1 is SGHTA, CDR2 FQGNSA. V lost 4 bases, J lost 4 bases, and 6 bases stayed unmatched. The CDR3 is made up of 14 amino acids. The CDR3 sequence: CASSSRQGGYGYTF. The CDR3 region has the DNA TGTGCCAGCAGCTCTAGACAGGGCGGCTATGGCTACACCTTC.

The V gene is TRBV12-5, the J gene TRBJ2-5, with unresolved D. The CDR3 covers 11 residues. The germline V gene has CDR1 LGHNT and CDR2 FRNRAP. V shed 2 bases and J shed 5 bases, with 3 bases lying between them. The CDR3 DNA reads TGTGCTAGTGGTTTGCAGGAGACCCAGTACTTC. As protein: CASGLQETQYF.

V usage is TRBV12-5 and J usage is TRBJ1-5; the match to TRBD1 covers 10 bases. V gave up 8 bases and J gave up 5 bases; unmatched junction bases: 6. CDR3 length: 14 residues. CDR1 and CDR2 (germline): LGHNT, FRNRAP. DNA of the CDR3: TGTGCTAGTTCCCGGGGGACAGGGGATCAGCCCCAGCATTTT. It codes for CASSRGTGDQPQHF.

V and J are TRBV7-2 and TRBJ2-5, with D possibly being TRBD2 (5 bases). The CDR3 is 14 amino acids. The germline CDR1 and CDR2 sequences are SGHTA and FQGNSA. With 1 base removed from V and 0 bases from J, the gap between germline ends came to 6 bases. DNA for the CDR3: TGTGCCAGCAGCTTAGGAGGGAACCAAGAGACCCAGTACTTC. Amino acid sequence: CASSLGGNQETQYF.

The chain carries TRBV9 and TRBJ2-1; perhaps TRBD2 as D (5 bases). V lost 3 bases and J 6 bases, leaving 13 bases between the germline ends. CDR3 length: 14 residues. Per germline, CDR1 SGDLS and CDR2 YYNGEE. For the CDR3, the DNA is TGTGCCAGCAGCGCCCAACTAGTCGTCAATGAGCAGTTCTTC. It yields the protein CASSAQLVVNEQFF. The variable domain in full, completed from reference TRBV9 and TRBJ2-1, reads DSGVTQTPKHLITATGQRVTLRCSPRSGDLSVYWYQQSLDQGLQFLIQYYNGEERAKGNILERFSAQQFPDLHSELNLSSLELGDSALYFCASSAQLVVNEQFFGPGTRLTVL.

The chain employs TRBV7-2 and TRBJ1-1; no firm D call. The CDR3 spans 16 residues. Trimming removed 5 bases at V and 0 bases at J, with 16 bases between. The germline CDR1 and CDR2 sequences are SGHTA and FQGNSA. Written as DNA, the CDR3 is TGTGCCAGCAGCCCAAATTCCCTGGGTATGAACACTGAAGCTTTCTTT. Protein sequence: CASSPNSLGMNTEAFF. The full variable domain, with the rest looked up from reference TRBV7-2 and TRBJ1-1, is GAGVSQSPSNKVTEKGKDVELRCDPISGHTALYWYRQSLGQGLEFLIYFQGNSAPDKSGLPSDRFSAERTGGSVSTLTIQRTQQEDSAVYLCASSPNSLGMNTEAFFGQGTRLTVV.

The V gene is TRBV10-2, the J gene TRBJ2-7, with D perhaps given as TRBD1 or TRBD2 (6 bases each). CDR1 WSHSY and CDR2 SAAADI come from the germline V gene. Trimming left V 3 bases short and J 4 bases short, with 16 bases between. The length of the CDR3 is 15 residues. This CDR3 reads CASSDLGGGGYEQYF. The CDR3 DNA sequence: TGCGCCAGCAGTGATTTGGGTGGAGGGGGTTACGAGCAGTACTTC.

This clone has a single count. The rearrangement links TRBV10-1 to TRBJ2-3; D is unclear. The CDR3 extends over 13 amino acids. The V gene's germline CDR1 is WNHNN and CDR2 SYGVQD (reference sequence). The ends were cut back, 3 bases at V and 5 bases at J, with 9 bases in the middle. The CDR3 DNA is TGCGCCAGCAGTGAAAACTTAAGAGATACGCAGTATTTT. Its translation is CASSENLRDTQYF.